The present entry profiles one T cell receptor beta chain with its context. The antigen remains undetermined. This CDR3 contains 15 residues. Losses at the gene ends were 1 base for V and 3 bases for J; bases not matched to a gene: 4. Germline lookup yields CDR1 LGHNA and CDR2 YSLEER. The sample comes from a study of shared clonotypes between healthy human individuals. Generated by immunoSEQ multiplex PCR, the TCRdb table keeps only in-frame clones and is missing some. The sample yields roughly 2.4 million clones, approximately 94% seen once. Study-level findings and limits: Sorted-subset samples were not fully sequenced, rarefaction indicated. Larger estimated richness was generally recorded for naive subsets relative to memory subsets. The four-donor shared clonotypes exceeded non-shared clonotypes in generation probability, with non-shared ones scoring lower.

This receptor was taken from a man aged 18 to 30 in good health. The sequenced sample was naive CD4+ T cells sorted from blood. Subset specified: CD45RA+ positively selected. The chain recombines TRBV4-3 with TRBJ2-7; 9 bases map to TRBD1. The CDR3 loop reads CASSQAEGQGYEQYF. Here the CDR3 DNA reads TGCGCCAGCAGCCAAGCAGAGGGACAGGGCTACGAGCAGTACTTC.